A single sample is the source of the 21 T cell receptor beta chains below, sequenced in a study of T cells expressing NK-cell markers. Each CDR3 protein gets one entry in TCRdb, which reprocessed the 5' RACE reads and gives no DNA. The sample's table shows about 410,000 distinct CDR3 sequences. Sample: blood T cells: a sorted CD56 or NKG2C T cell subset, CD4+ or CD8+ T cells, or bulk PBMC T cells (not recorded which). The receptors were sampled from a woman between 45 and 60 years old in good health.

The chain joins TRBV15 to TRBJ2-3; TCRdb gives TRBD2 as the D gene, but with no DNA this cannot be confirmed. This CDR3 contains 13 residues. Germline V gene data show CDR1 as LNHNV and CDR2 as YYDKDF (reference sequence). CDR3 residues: CATSAYPPDTQYF.

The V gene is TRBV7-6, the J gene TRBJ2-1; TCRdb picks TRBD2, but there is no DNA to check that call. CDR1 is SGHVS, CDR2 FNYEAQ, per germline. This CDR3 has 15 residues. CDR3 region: CASSSVSGTHNEQFF.

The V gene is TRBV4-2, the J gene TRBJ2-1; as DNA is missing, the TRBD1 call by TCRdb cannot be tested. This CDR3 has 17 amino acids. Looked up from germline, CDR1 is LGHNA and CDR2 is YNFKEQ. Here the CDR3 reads CASSQVTGGRDHNEQFF.

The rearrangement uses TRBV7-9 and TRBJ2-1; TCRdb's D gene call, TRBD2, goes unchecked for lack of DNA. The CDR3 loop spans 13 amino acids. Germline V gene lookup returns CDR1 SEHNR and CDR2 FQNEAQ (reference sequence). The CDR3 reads CASSLAWALEQFF.

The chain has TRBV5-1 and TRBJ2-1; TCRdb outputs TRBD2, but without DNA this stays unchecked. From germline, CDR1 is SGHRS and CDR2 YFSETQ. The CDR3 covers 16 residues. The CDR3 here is CASSLMTTGSYNEQFF.

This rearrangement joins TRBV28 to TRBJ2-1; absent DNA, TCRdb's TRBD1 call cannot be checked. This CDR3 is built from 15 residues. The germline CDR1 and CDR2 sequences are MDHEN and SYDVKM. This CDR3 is CASSRDMGPKREQFF.

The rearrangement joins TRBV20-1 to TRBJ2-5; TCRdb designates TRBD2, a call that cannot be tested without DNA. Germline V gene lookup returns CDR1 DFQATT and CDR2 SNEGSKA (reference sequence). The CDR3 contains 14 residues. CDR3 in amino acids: CSAIQRTSPVTQYF.

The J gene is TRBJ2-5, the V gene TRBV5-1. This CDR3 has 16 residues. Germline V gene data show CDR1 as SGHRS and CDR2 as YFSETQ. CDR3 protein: CASSGLARDRLWTQYF.

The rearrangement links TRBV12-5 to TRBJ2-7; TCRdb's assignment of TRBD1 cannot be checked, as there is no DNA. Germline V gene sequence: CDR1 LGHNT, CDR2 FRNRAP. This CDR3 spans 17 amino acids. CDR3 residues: CASGSPRTGILTYEQYF.

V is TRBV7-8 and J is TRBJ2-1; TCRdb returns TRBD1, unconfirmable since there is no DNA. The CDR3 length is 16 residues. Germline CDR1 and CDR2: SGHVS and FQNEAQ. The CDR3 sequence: CASSSPVSTGNNEQFF.

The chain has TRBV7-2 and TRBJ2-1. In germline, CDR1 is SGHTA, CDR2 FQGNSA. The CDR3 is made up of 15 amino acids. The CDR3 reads CASSLVASSDNEQFF.

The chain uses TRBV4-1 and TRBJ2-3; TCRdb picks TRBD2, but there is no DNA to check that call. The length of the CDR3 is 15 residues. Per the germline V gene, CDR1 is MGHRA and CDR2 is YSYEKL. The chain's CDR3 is CASSQDLAATDTQYF.

CDR3 sequence: CASSLSSSILHRKLFF. J is TRBJ1-4 and V is TRBV27. CDR3 size: 16 residues. Looked up from germline, CDR1 is MNHEY and CDR2 is SMNVEV (reference sequence).

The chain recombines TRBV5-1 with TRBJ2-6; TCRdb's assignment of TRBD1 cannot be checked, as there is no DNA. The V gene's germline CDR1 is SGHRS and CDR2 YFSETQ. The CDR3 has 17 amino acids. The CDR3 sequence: CASSFGGGQSGANVLTF.

The chain's CDR3 is CASIPGAQGYNQPQHF. V and J are TRBV28 and TRBJ1-5; TCRdb picks TRBD1, but there is no DNA to check that call. This CDR3 is built from 16 residues. CDR1 is MDHEN and CDR2 is SYDVKM in the germline V gene.

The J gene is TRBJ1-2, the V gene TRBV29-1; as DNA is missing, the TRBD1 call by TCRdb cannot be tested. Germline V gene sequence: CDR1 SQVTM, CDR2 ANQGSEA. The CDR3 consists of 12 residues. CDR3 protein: CSVDRDEKSSTF.

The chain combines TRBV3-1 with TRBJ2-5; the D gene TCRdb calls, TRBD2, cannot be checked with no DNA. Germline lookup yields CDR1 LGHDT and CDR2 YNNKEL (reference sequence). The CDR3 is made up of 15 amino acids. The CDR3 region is CASSLTSGRSETQYF.

The CDR3 here is CSVEVFGDYEQYF. V and J are TRBV29-1 and TRBJ2-7. In germline, CDR1 is SQVTM, CDR2 ANQGSEA. The CDR3 has 13 amino acids.

The CDR3 protein is CASSAGLGGTGELFF. This chain links TRBV5-1 with TRBJ2-2; no DNA is available, so the TRBD2 call from TCRdb remains unchecked. The germline gives CDR1 SGHRS, CDR2 YFSETQ. There are 15 residues in the CDR3.

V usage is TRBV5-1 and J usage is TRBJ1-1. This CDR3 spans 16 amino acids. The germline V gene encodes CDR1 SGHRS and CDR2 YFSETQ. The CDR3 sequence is CASSLVTGRTNTEAFF.

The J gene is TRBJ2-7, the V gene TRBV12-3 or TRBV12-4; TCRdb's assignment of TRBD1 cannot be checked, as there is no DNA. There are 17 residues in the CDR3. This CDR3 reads CASSSHGALAEPYEQYF.